The 9 T cell receptor beta chains below all came from one sample that was sequenced in a study of T-cell reconstitution after alpha-beta-depleted transplantation in children. Unique molecular identifiers tagged the TCRbeta library. A single record per CDR3 protein comes from TCRdb applying MiXCR to the PCR reads. The sample consists of 500,000 or so distinct CDR3 sequences, 30% to 35% of them appearing once. The sequences come from PBMCs from the stem cell graft donor, collected from the stem cell graft. These receptors were taken from a human donor who donated a stem cell graft to a child with aplastic anemia.

This clonotype has just a few counts. The rearrangement uses TRBV12-3 or TRBV12-4 and TRBJ1-2, with 7 positions matching TRBD1. CDR3 size: 15 residues. V lost 5 bases, J lost 3 bases, and 9 bases stayed unmatched. CDR3: CASSTRIQGDYGYTF. CDR3 nucleotides: TGTGCCAGCAGTACCCGGATCCAGGGGGACTATGGCTACACCTTC.

V is TRBV10-3 and J is TRBJ2-1, with D perhaps TRBD2 (5 bases). Trimming stripped 0 bases from V and 7 bases from J, with 13 bases between. CDR3 size: 15 residues. The germline CDR1 and CDR2 sequences are ENHRY and SYGVKD. This chain's CDR3 is CAISESFAGRNEQFF. The CDR3 nucleotides are TGTGCCATCAGTGAGTCGTTTGCGGGTCGGAATGAGCAGTTCTTC.

This clonotype was seen at least ten times. J is TRBJ1-3 and V is TRBV20-1; tentatively, D is TRBD1 (5 bases). The CDR3 contains 12 residues. CDR1 and CDR2 (germline): DFQATT, SNEGSKA (reference sequence). V lost 4 bases and J 4 bases, leaving 8 bases between the germline ends. Here the CDR3 reads CSAKGDGNTIYF. The CDR3, as DNA: TGCAGTGCTAAAGGGGACGGAAACACCATATATTTT.

This clonotype was detected once. The J gene is TRBJ1-5, the V gene TRBV20-1, with no clear D. The CDR3 runs to 13 residues. The ends were cut back, 0 bases at V and 5 bases at J, with 8 bases in the middle. Germline CDR1 is DFQATT and CDR2 is SNEGSKA (reference sequence). This CDR3 reads CSARENSYQPQHF. As DNA, the CDR3 is TGCAGTGCTAGAGAGAACAGTTATCAGCCCCAGCATTTT.

This clonotype has just a few counts. The chain joins TRBV19 to TRBJ2-7; 9 bases align to TRBD2. Germline V gene sequence: CDR1 LNHDA, CDR2 SQIVND (reference sequence). Trimming at V came to 2 bases and at J to 3 bases, leaving 2 bases not matched to a gene. The CDR3 has 14 amino acids. CDR3 amino acids: CASSISSGNYEQYF. The CDR3, as DNA: TGTGCCAGTAGTATATCTAGCGGGAACTACGAGCAGTACTTC.

This chain connects TRBV6-5 to TRBJ2-7, with 8 bases identical to TRBD2. The CDR3 has 15 amino acids. Germline V lookup: CDR1 MNHEY, CDR2 SVGAGI. The junction had 7 bases not matched to a gene; V was cut back by 0 bases and J by 6 bases. CDR3 protein: CASSYSATSGREQYF. DNA for the CDR3: TGTGCCAGCAGTTACTCAGCCACTAGCGGCCGCGAGCAGTACTTC.

The chain employs TRBV20-1 and TRBJ2-3, with D unresolved. This CDR3 is built from 12 residues. V dropped 3 bases and J dropped 0 bases, with 4 bases sitting between them. Germline CDR1 is DFQATT and CDR2 is SNEGSKA (reference sequence). CDR3: CSASFSTDTQYF. The CDR3 DNA follows: TGCAGTGCTAGTTTCAGCACAGATACGCAGTATTTT.

V is TRBV4-3 and J is TRBJ2-3, with 12 bases lining up with TRBD1. With V trimmed by 4 bases and J by 4 bases, 9 bases remained unmatched. This CDR3 has 17 residues. Germline lookup yields CDR1 LGHNA and CDR2 YSLEER. DNA of the CDR3: TGCGCCAGCAGCCCACTAGACGGGACAGGGGGCCCAGATACGCAGTATTTT. Its translation: CASSPLDGTGGPDTQYF.

The chain links TRBV9 to TRBJ2-5; D is undetermined. The CDR3 consists of 11 residues. Trimming pared 4 bases from V and 10 bases from J, leaving 11 bases between. The V gene's germline CDR1 is SGDLS and CDR2 YYNGEE. The chain's CDR3 is CASSPGVIQYF. In DNA, the CDR3 is TGTGCCAGCAGCCCTGGGGTCATCCAGTACTTC.